This passage covers 21 T cell receptor beta chains from one sample sequenced in a study of OX40 agonist ivuxolimab in advanced cancers. Sequencing used immunoSEQ multiplex PCR; TCRdb keeps in-frame clones, though not all of them. The repertoire has tens of thousands of clones, about 90% of them found once; the top ten carry roughly 0.53%. The starting material was CD4+ or CD8+ T cells sorted from blood, obtained in a trial of the OX40 agonist ivuxolimab. The receptors derive from an adult with an advanced solid tumor such as melanoma, head and neck, liver or kidney cancer.

This rearrangement joins TRBV10-2 to TRBJ2-3, with 9 nucleotides matching TRBD2. Germline CDR1 is WSHSY and CDR2 is SAAADI. CDR3 length: 14 residues. The ends lost 11 bases at V and 3 bases at J; junction bases unmatched: 9. This CDR3 reads CASKGTSRTDTQYF. CDR3 bases: TGCGCCTCTAAGGGGACTAGCAGGACAGATACGCAGTATTTT.

CDR3 in amino acids: CASSHGTSGNEQFF. The CDR3 nucleotides are TGTGCCAGCAGCCACGGGACTAGCGGCAATGAGCAGTTCTTC. This sequence joins TRBV9 and TRBJ2-1, with 11 bases that match TRBD2. This CDR3 is 14 amino acids long. Per the germline V gene, CDR1 is SGDLS and CDR2 is YYNGEE. With V trimmed by 4 bases and J by 6 bases, 3 bases remained unmatched.

The chain uses TRBV5-1 and TRBJ2-7; D is possibly TRBD1 or TRBD2 (5 bases each). Germline V gene lookup returns CDR1 SGHRS and CDR2 YFSETQ. The CDR3 is made up of 12 amino acids. V lost 5 bases and J lost 7, with 13 bases in between. Here the CDR3 DNA reads TGCGCCAGCAGACGAGGGCAGGGAGAGCAGTACTTC. Protein: CASRRGQGEQYF. Supplemented by reference TRBV5-1 and TRBJ2-7, the full variable domain reads KAGVTQTPRYLIKTRGQQVTLSCSPISGHRSVSWYQQTPGQGLQFLFEYFSETQRNKGNFPGRFSGRQFSNSRSEMNVSTLELGDSALYLCASRRGQGEQYFGPGTRLTVT.

This clone was picked up one time. V and J are TRBV28 and TRBJ1-3, with TRBD1 identical over 9 bases. The CDR3 runs to 16 residues. V shed 3 bases, J shed 3 bases, and the junction held 6 bases outside the gene matches. Looked up from germline, CDR1 is MDHEN and CDR2 is SYDVKM. The CDR3 loop is CASSFGWDRVGNTIYF. CDR3 DNA sequence: TGTGCCAGCAGTTTCGGCTGGGACAGGGTTGGAAACACCATATATTTT. Full variable domain (rest looked up from reference TRBV28 and TRBJ1-3): DVKVTQSSRYLVKRTGEKVFLECVQDMDHENMFWYRQDPGLGLRLIYFSYDVKMKEKGDIPEGYSVSREKKERFSLILESASTNQTSMYLCASSFGWDRVGNTIYFGEGSWLTVV.

The chain joins TRBV18 to TRBJ2-7; D tentatively fits TRBD1 or TRBD2 (5 bases each). The CDR3 has 11 residues. Germline CDR1 is KGHSH and CDR2 is LQKENI. V shed 3 bases and J shed 9 bases, with 9 bases lying between them. For the CDR3, the DNA is TGTGCCAGCTCACCGGGGGATTCGCAGTACTTC. It is translated as CASSPGDSQYF.

CDR3 nucleotide sequence: TGTGCCAGCAGTTTATTGGCGGCAGGGAGAGAGACCCAGTACTTC. This gives the protein CASSLLAAGRETQYF. This chain uses TRBV27 with TRBJ2-5, with D perhaps matching TRBD1 or TRBD2 (5 bases each). The CDR3 contains 15 residues. Trimming took 1 base from V and 4 from J, leaving 13 bases between them. Per the germline V gene, CDR1 is MNHEY and CDR2 is SMNVEV (reference sequence).

This rearrangement joins TRBV4-1 to TRBJ2-5; 8 bases align to TRBD2. The DNA end is more similar to TRBJ2-7, so the J call may be wrong. The length of the CDR3 is 14 residues. CDR1 and CDR2 (germline): MGHRA, YSYEKL. The CDR3 spells CASSQAGGTYEQYF. CDR3 coding DNA: TGCGCCAGCAGCCAAGCGGGGGGGACCTACGAGCAGTACTTC.

This clone occurred a few times. The CDR3 DNA reads TGTGCCAGCAGCATTAGGGGAGGGAACACCGGGGAGCTGTTTTTT. Amino acids: CASSIRGGNTGELFF. The chain has TRBV7-2 and TRBJ2-2; a possible D gene is TRBD2 (6 bases). Germline values: CDR1 SGHTA, CDR2 FQGNSA. The ends were cut back, 5 bases at V and 1 base at J, with 11 bases in the middle. The CDR3 is made up of 15 amino acids.

This rearrangement joins TRBV6-1 to TRBJ1-1; TRBD1 might be the D (5 bases). CDR1 is MNHNS, CDR2 SASEGT, per germline. The V and J ends lost 6 bases and 1 base respectively, with 12 bases between them. The CDR3 is 14 residues long. This CDR3 is CASRRMGENTEAFF. The CDR3 DNA reads as TGTGCCAGCAGGAGGATGGGGGAGAACACTGAAGCTTTCTTT.

The rearrangement joins TRBV18 to TRBJ1-1; unclear D gene. The CDR3 extends over 16 amino acids. Trimming shortened V by 2 bases and J by 1 base, and 14 bases separated the two germline ends. CDR1 and CDR2 from the germline V gene are KGHSH and LQKENI. CDR3 DNA sequence: TGTGCCAGCTCACCAATGTTGGCTACGGAGAACACTGAAGCTTTCTTT. It codes for CASSPMLATENTEAFF.

The chain has TRBV30 and TRBJ1-3; D not certain. The CDR3 spans 13 residues. V lost 0 bases, J lost 3 bases, and 6 bases lay in between. CDR1 GTSNPN and CDR2 SVGIG come from the germline V gene (reference sequence). The CDR3 sequence: CAWSVVGGNTIYF. CDR3 nucleotide sequence: TGTGCCTGGAGTGTCGTTGGTGGAAACACCATATATTTT.

This rearrangement joins TRBV27 to TRBJ2-3; 9 bases are shared with TRBD2. Germline CDR1 is MNHEY and CDR2 is SMNVEV (reference sequence). CDR3 length: 17 amino acids. J was trimmed by 0 bases and V by 2 bases; bases with no gene match: 6. In DNA, the CDR3 is TGTGCCAGCAGTTTAAAGCGGGAGGTCCGCAGCACAGATACGCAGTATTTT. As protein: CASSLKREVRSTDTQYF.

This rearrangement joins TRBV2 to TRBJ2-7; no clear D gene. The length of the CDR3 is 15 residues. Between the trimmed V and J ends, which lost 3 bases and 2 bases, there was a span of 14 bases. Germline values: CDR1 SNHLY, CDR2 FYNNEI. CDR3 sequence (DNA): TGTGCCAGCAGTGAGCGAGACATTAAGACCTACGAGCAGTACTTC. Amino acid sequence: CASSERDIKTYEQYF.

The V and J genes are TRBV5-1 and TRBJ2-2; D remains unclear. This CDR3 spans 14 amino acids. Trimming took 2 bases from V and 7 from J, leaving 12 bases between them. From germline, CDR1 is SGHRS and CDR2 YFSETQ. The CDR3 DNA sequence: TGCGCCAGCAGCTTACACTCTGGGAACGGGGAGCTGTTTTTT. It encodes CASSLHSGNGELFF. The variable domain in full, completed from reference TRBV5-1 and TRBJ2-2, reads KAGVTQTPRYLIKTRGQQVTLSCSPISGHRSVSWYQQTPGQGLQFLFEYFSETQRNKGNFPGRFSGRQFSNSRSEMNVSTLELGDSALYLCASSLHSGNGELFFGEGSRLTVL.

The chain is built from TRBV11-3 and TRBJ1-4; D ambiguous. Germline CDR1 and CDR2: SGHNT and YENEEA. V was cut by 8 bases and J by 8 bases, with 18 bases left in between. This CDR3 spans 14 amino acids. CDR3 DNA sequence: TGTGCCAGCTCTAAAGGGCCGAATGGAGAAAAACTGTTTTTT. This gives the protein CASSKGPNGEKLFF.

This clone was seen only a few times. The chain uses TRBV14 and TRBJ1-1; D remains ambiguous. Deletions cut 1 base from V and 8 bases from J, with 14 bases between. The CDR3 is 14 amino acids. Per germline, CDR1 SGHDN and CDR2 FVKESK. CDR3 DNA: TGTGCCAGCAGCCAAGCTTCCGGGCCCACAGAAGCTTTCTTT. This gives the protein CASSQASGPTEAFF.

The rearrangement links TRBV15 to TRBJ1-5; D not resolved. CDR1 and CDR2 from the germline V gene are LNHNV and YYDKDF (reference sequence). V lost 8 bases and J 4 bases, leaving 12 bases between the germline ends. This CDR3 comprises 13 residues. CDR3 nucleotide sequence: TGTGCCACCCGCACCGGGAGAAATCAGCCCCAGCATTTT. Translating it yields CATRTGRNQPQHF. Together with reference TRBV15 and TRBJ1-5, the CDR3 gives the full variable domain: DAMVIQNPRYQVTQFGKPVTLSCSQTLNHNVMYWYQQKSSQAPKLLFHYYDKDFNNEADTPDNFQSRRPNTSFCFLDIRSPGLGDTAMYLCATRTGRNQPQHFGDGTRLSIL.

CDR3 residues: CASKPLQSEKLFF. The CDR3 region has the DNA TGTGCCAGCAAGCCGCTACAGTCCGAAAAACTGTTTTTT. The chain links TRBV5-4 to TRBJ1-4; unclear D gene. The germline V gene has CDR1 SGHNT and CDR2 YYREEE (reference sequence). The CDR3 runs 13 residues. V was pared by 6 bases and J by 8 bases, with 14 bases between.

This clone was recorded a few times. The genes are TRBV5-1 and TRBJ2-3, with 7 nucleotides matching TRBD1. The junction had 5 bases not matched to a gene; V was cut back by 4 bases and J by 0 bases. Germline V gene data show CDR1 as SGHRS and CDR2 as YFSETQ. The CDR3 loop spans 15 amino acids. The chain's CDR3 is CASSRTGASTDTQYF. CDR3 coding DNA: TGCGCCAGCAGCCGAACAGGGGCTAGCACAGATACGCAGTATTTT.

The V gene is TRBV9, the J gene TRBJ1-4, with D perhaps TRBD1 (5 bases). The CDR3 is made up of 15 amino acids. CDR1 and CDR2 (germline): SGDLS, YYNGEE. The V and J ends lost 0 bases and 4 bases respectively, with 10 bases between them. CDR3 bases: TGTGCCAGCAGCGTAGGTCTTCAGGGTAATGAAAAACTGTTTTTT. Translated: CASSVGLQGNEKLFF.

With respect to this clone: The identical CDR3 is also encoded by other nucleotide sequences in the sample. The chain joins TRBV5-1 to TRBJ1-4; tentative D call: TRBD1 (6 bases). Trimming stripped 0 bases from V and 2 bases from J, with 8 bases between. The V gene's germline CDR1 is SGHRS and CDR2 YFSETQ. The CDR3 consists of 15 residues. Here the CDR3 DNA reads TGCGCCAGCAGCTTGGGAGGGGGGACTAATGAAAAACTGTTTTTT. It specifies CASSLGGGTNEKLFF.